This T cell receptor beta chain was sequenced in a study of shared T cell receptors in the human thymus (dated by TCRdb to about 2021). Some background on the complete study: The study examined how the human thymus generates shared, self-reactive T-cell receptor alpha chains.

For this clone: The target of this receptor is not known. Per-nucleotide qualities are absent, and no much larger clonotype sits a single base away.

Library prep was done by the immunoSEQ multiplex PCR assay. Not all clones reach the TCRdb copy of this immuneACCESS table, which keeps in-frame sequences only. Checked studies attribute under half of the gap to unresolved V genes and leave the rest unexplained. The sample includes 500,000 to 550,000 clones, with around 78% observed a single time. The ten most abundant clones make up less than 0.015% of the sample. Germline trimming amounts to 2 bases on V and 2 bases on J, with 2 as the count of junction bases outside the gene matches. CDR1 and CDR2 are drawn from the germline V gene (reference sequence): MNHNY, SVGAGI. There are 15 amino acids in the CDR3, from cysteine to phenylalanine inclusive. The DNA shown is the 45-base CDR3, in frame from base 1. This sample was shared with a second study, whose subject was human thymus T cells. The second source states: The donors were immunologically healthy infants in Finland who had open corrective cardiac surgery for congenital heart defects. Thymus tissue was obtained as surgical resects removed during corrective cardiac surgery. Both the thymic and the peripheral blood repertoires appeared to show biased V and J gene segment usage. The related research found that thymic TCR repertoires overlapped highly between unrelated individuals. TCR alpha and beta repertoires from about 8 infant thymus samples and a few related peripheral blood samples were characterized in the study. The cohort included more than five male and a couple of female infants, with donor ages spanning 7 to 244 days. After being mechanically released from the tissue, thymocytes were kept at -70 degrees C in pellets of roughly 8.5-34 million cells. Genomic DNA was extracted from frozen cell pellets with a QIAsymphony instrument. Using the immunoSEQ multiplex PCR assay, the TCRB and TCRAD loci were amplified from a standardized quantity of quality-controlled genomic DNA. The amplicons spanned the V(D)J region and were long enough to cover the CDR3 and allow V and J genes to be identified. The commercial immunoSEQ service was used to sequence amplicons on an Illumina platform. Corrections for primer bias and sequencing errors followed previously described methods, while TCRAD and TCRB definitions were based on the IMGT database. immunoSEQ Analyzer 3.0 and VDJTools were used for repertoire analysis, which covered basic statistics, V/J segment usage, diversity estimates, rarefaction and pairwise overlap. Diversity was estimated with Chao1, ChaoE, Efron-Thisted, Shannon and inverse Simpson indices, and also on datasets down-sampled to the smallest sample. Repertoire overlap was determined by strict matching of CDR3 nucleotide sequence, V gene and J gene, and Jaccard-based multidimensional scaling clustering was applied. On average, approximately 860,000 unique TCRB clonotypes were obtained from thymus samples, compared with roughly 84,000 from blood samples.

This sequence originates from a boy in the first two years of life with a congenital heart defect. Donor details come from another sample of the same person, matched by shared clones. The chain is encoded by TRBV6-6 joined to TRBJ2-5, with 10 middle bases fitting TRBD2. The sample consisted of thymocytes. In nucleotide form, the sequence is TGTGCCAGCAGTTACGGGACTAGCGAGCAAGAGACCCAGTACTTC. The resulting protein is CASSYGTSEQETQYF.